These 28 T cell receptor beta chains were all obtained from the same sample, sequenced in a study of identical twins. TCRdb redid the calling of the 5' RACE reads with MiXCR, one entry per CDR3 protein. The sample shows 310,000 or so distinct CDR3 sequences, less than 9.5% of them seen only once. These data were also filed under a second study, of yellow fever vaccine responses in identical twins.

Sequences were obtained from CD8+ T cells sorted from blood. These receptors originate from a woman aged 18-29 years in good health.

There are many counts of this clonotype. V gene TRBV27 combines with J gene TRBJ2-7, with D unclear. V was shortened by 0 bases and J by 0 bases, with 6 bases between the two germline ends. The CDR3 loop spans 14 amino acids. Germline V CDR1 and CDR2: MNHEY, SMNVEV (reference sequence). The CDR3 is CASSLSSGSYEQYF. CDR3 in DNA: TGTGCCAGCAGTTTATCGTCGGGCTCCTACGAGCAGTACTTC.

This sequence joins TRBV20-1 and TRBJ1-1; tentative D call: TRBD1 (5 bases). CDR1 and CDR2 from the germline V gene are DFQATT and SNEGSKA (reference sequence). This CDR3 has 13 amino acids. The ends were cut back, 3 bases at V and 3 bases at J, with 11 bases in the middle. CDR3 nucleotides: TGCAGTGCTAGGTCCGAGGGGTACACTGAAGCTTTCTTT. Protein product: CSARSEGYTEAFF.

This clonotype was seen at least ten times. This chain connects TRBV10-3 to TRBJ2-4; D remains ambiguous. Germline V gene lookup returns CDR1 ENHRY and CDR2 SYGVKD. CDR3 size: 14 residues. V was trimmed by 5 bases and J by 8 bases, leaving 16 bases between them. The CDR3 region has the DNA TGTGCCATCAGTCCCGCGGCCCCTGGTGACATTCAGTACTTC. It translates to CAISPAAPGDIQYF.

The sample holds a few counts of this clonotype. The chain recombines TRBV28 with TRBJ2-1; 8 bases match TRBD2. The CDR3 contains 13 residues. Germline trimming cut 2 bases from V and 10 bases from J; bases unmatched to any gene: 4. CDR1 and CDR2 from the germline V gene are MDHEN and SYDVKM. CDR3 loop: CASSLASGLEQFF. The DNA of the CDR3 is TGTGCCAGCAGTTTAGCTAGCGGGCTCGAGCAGTTCTTC.

In this sample, this clonotype turned up a few times. V and J are TRBV27 and TRBJ2-3, with D possibly being TRBD2 (5 bases). V lost 2 bases to trimming and J lost 2 bases, with 17 bases between them. Per germline, CDR1 MNHEY and CDR2 SMNVEV (reference sequence). The CDR3 runs 17 residues. This CDR3 is CASSLSRGSPLTDTQYF. The CDR3 DNA reads as TGTGCCAGCAGTTTAAGTCGAGGGAGCCCGCTCACAGATACGCAGTATTTT.

The chain carries TRBV4-3 and TRBJ2-2, with no clear D. Germline-derived CDR1 and CDR2 are LGHNA and YSLEER. CDR3 size: 14 residues. V was cut by 0 bases and J by 8 bases, with 10 bases left in between. In DNA form, the CDR3 reads TGCGCCAGCAGCCAAGAACGCGGAAGGGGGGAGCTGTTTTTT. Its translation: CASSQERGRGELFF.

This clonotype was picked up many times. V usage is TRBV20-1 and J usage is TRBJ2-1; D possibly corresponds to TRBD1 (6 bases). The CDR3 is 15 residues long. Trimming removed 5 bases at V and 6 bases at J, with 20 bases between. The germline CDR1 and CDR2 sequences are DFQATT and SNEGSKA (reference sequence). The chain's CDR3 is CSALRTGSIRNEQFF. The CDR3 DNA is TGCAGTGCTCTACGTACAGGGAGTATACGCAATGAGCAGTTCTTC.

As regards this clonotype: Being one base from a much bigger clone, this may be a read error. The chain has TRBV3-1 and TRBJ2-1, with 9 nucleotides matching TRBD1. This CDR3 contains 14 residues. Germline V CDR1 and CDR2: LGHDT, YNNKEL (reference sequence). In nucleotides, the CDR3 is TGTACCAGCAGCAACCGGGACAGGGAGCTAGGGCAGTTCTTC. It is translated as CTSSNRDRELGQFF.

At least ten counts were recorded for this clonotype. CDR3 in amino acids: CASSVEGEGLTFYNEQFF. CDR3 nucleotides: TGTGCCAGCAGCGTAGAGGGGGAAGGACTAACATTCTACAATGAGCAGTTCTTC. The V gene is TRBV9, the J gene TRBJ2-1, with D perhaps being TRBD1 or TRBD2 (6 bases each). Germline V gene sequence: CDR1 SGDLS, CDR2 YYNGEE. The CDR3 consists of 18 residues. Trimming left V 0 bases short and J 3 bases short, with 19 bases between.

At least ten counts were recorded for this clonotype. The CDR3 here is CASSVGTREGTYNEQFF. The CDR3 DNA reads as TGTGCCAGCAGCGTAGGAACGCGGGAGGGCACCTACAATGAGCAGTTCTTC. The genes are TRBV9 and TRBJ2-1; TRBD2 matches at 9 bases. The germline gives CDR1 SGDLS, CDR2 YYNGEE. The CDR3 runs 17 residues. V was clipped by 0 bases and J by 2 bases; unmatched bases: 6.

The genes are TRBV4-3 and TRBJ2-7; the match to TRBD2 covers 8 bases. V lost 3 bases, J lost 4 bases, and 8 bases stayed unmatched. The CDR3 is 15 residues long. Germline CDR1 reads LGHNA; CDR2 reads YSLEER. The CDR3 spells CASSQLLAEGYEQYF. CDR3 sequence (DNA): TGCGCCAGCAGCCAGTTACTAGCGGAGGGGTACGAGCAGTACTTC.

This clonotype was counted ten times or more. This chain uses TRBV12-3 or TRBV12-4 with TRBJ2-3, with unresolved D. V was pared by 3 bases and J by 6 bases, with 13 bases between. The CDR3 has 14 amino acids. CDR3: CASSLGERPDTQYF. The CDR3 DNA reads as TGTGCCAGCAGTTTGGGTGAAAGGCCGGATACGCAGTATTTT.

The rearrangement uses TRBV5-1 and TRBJ1-6; D not resolved. CDR3 size: 13 residues. Trimming removed 0 bases from V and 10 bases from J, with 8 bases in between. The germline V gene has CDR1 SGHRS and CDR2 YFSETQ. The CDR3 DNA reads as TGCGCCAGCAGCTTGGATCCAGTATCACCCCTCCACTTT. Its protein is CASSLDPVSPLHF.

There are many counts of this clonotype. J is TRBJ2-7 and V is TRBV12-3 or TRBV12-4; D may match TRBD1 or TRBD2 (6 bases each). V was cut by 5 bases and J by 7 bases, with 15 bases left in between. CDR3 length: 13 amino acids. The CDR3 is CASSPRGGGEQYF. The CDR3 nucleotides read TGTGCCAGCAGTCCCCGCGGAGGGGGTGAGCAGTACTTC.

This clonotype showed up just once. The CDR3 carries no conserved terminal phenylalanine or tryptophan, so it likely arises from a read error. This chain connects TRBV7-2 to TRBJ2-1; 8 bases line up with TRBD2. The CDR3 extends over 16 amino acids. Germline CDR1 SGHTA, CDR2 FQGNSA. V trimming: 5 bases; J trimming: 0 bases; junction bases outside the gene matches: 6. CDR3 nucleotide sequence: TGTGCCAGCAGCCAGGCGGGGGGCAGCTCCTACAATGAGCAGTTCATC. Translated: CASSQAGGSSYNEQFI.

This clonotype turned up a few times. V and J are TRBV7-9 and TRBJ2-1, with 7 bases lining up with TRBD2. From germline, CDR1 is SEHNR and CDR2 FQNEAQ (reference sequence). This CDR3 has 15 amino acids. The junction had 3 bases not matched to a gene; V was cut back by 1 base and J by 3 bases. The CDR3 DNA follows: TGTGCCAGCAGCTTAGTACGGGGGGTCTACAATGAGCAGTTCTTC. Translated, it gives CASSLVRGVYNEQFF.

This clonotype was seen repeatedly, ten times or more. The V and J genes are TRBV4-3 and TRBJ2-3, with 8 bases that match TRBD1. This CDR3 has 17 residues. The germline gives CDR1 LGHNA, CDR2 YSLEER. V trimming: 3 bases; J trimming: 2 bases; junction bases outside the gene matches: 10. The CDR3 loop is CASSQDRQGLNTDTQYF. The CDR3 nucleotides read TGCGCCAGCAGCCAGGACCGACAGGGGCTTAACACAGATACGCAGTATTTT.

Ten or more counts support this clonotype. The gene calls are TRBV4-3 and TRBJ2-1, with D hard to call. CDR1 LGHNA and CDR2 YSLEER come from the germline V gene. The CDR3 is 15 residues long. V was pared by 0 bases and J by 7 bases, with 13 bases between. CDR3 nucleotide sequence: TGCGCCAGCAGCCAAGATCAATTGTTCAGAAATGAGCAGTTCTTC. Protein: CASSQDQLFRNEQFF.

The sample holds many counts of this clonotype. The rearrangement joins TRBV7-8 to TRBJ2-7; 12 positions match TRBD2. This CDR3 is built from 15 residues. V dropped 4 bases and J dropped 7; count of bases not matched to a gene: 8. Germline V gives CDR1 SGHVS, CDR2 FQNEAQ. The CDR3, as DNA: TGTGCCAGCAGCTCCCTAGCGGGAGGGCCGAGGGAGCAGTACTTC. It yields the protein CASSSLAGGPREQYF.

This clonotype was recorded a few times. V usage is TRBV6-1 and J usage is TRBJ2-3; D possibly matches TRBD1 or TRBD2 (5 bases each). The CDR3 has 16 amino acids. Trimming pared 0 bases from V and 4 bases from J, leaving 14 bases between. CDR1 is MNHNS, CDR2 SASEGT, per germline. CDR3 sequence reads: CASSEALRWGSDTQYF. In DNA, the CDR3 is TGTGCCAGCAGTGAAGCGCTAAGGTGGGGGTCAGATACGCAGTATTTT.

A remark on this clonotype: A read error may explain this, as a much larger clone is one base away. This sequence joins TRBV3-1 and TRBJ2-2; D not certain. The germline gives CDR1 LGHDT, CDR2 YNNKEL (reference sequence). The CDR3 has 15 residues. The DNA of the CDR3 is TGTGCCTGCAGCCAAGAAATGGGGAACACCGGGGAGCTGTTTTTT. This translates into CACSQEMGNTGELFF. Based on the CDR3 plus reference TRBV3-1 and TRBJ2-2, the full variable domain is DTAVSQTPKYLVTQMGNDKSIKCEQNLGHDTMYWYKQDSKKFLKIMFSYNNKELIINETVPNRFSPKSPDKAHLNLHINSLELGDSAVYFCACSQEMGNTGELFFGEGSRLTVL.

This clonotype was recorded many times. The chain links TRBV29-1 to TRBJ2-7, with D perhaps matching TRBD1 or TRBD2 (7 bases each). Germline CDR1 reads SQVTM; CDR2 reads ANQGSEA. CDR3 length: 14 residues. V was clipped by 1 base and J by 1 base, with 11 bases between them. CDR3 amino acids: CSVEGEGASYEQYF. The CDR3 coding sequence is TGCAGCGTTGAAGGGGAGGGGGCGTCCTACGAGCAGTACTTC.

This clonotype was counted ten times or more. The chain couples TRBV2 to TRBJ1-2, with D uncertain. The CDR3 length is 10 residues. Germline V CDR1 and CDR2: SNHLY, FYNNEI. V was trimmed by 4 bases and J by 8 bases, leaving 5 bases between them. CDR3 in DNA: TGTGCCAGCAGTGGGTTGGGCTACACCTTC. As protein: CASSGLGYTF.

This clonotype was found many times. The V call is TRBV4-2, the J call TRBJ2-7, with TRBD2 as a possible D gene (5 bases). The germline gives CDR1 LGHNA, CDR2 YNFKEQ. CDR3 length equals 14 residues. V dropped 2 bases and J dropped 1 base, with 9 bases sitting between them. The DNA of the CDR3 is TGTGCCAGCAGCCAACACGGACTTTCCTACGAGCAGTACTTC. Its protein is CASSQHGLSYEQYF.

This clonotype has ten or more counts. For the CDR3, the DNA is TGTGCCAGCAGCTTAGACGAGCGGGAGGTGCTCTGGTACAATGAGCAGTTCTTC. Translated, it gives CASSLDEREVLWYNEQFF. This chain connects TRBV11-2 to TRBJ2-1; TRBD2 agrees at 9 bases. V lost 0 bases and J lost 4; bases outside the gene matches: 10. The CDR3 is 18 residues long. CDR1 and CDR2 (germline): SGHAT, FQNNGV.

The sample holds a few counts of this clonotype. The chain employs TRBV7-3 and TRBJ2-7, with unresolved D. This CDR3 has 14 residues. Germline lookup yields CDR1 SGHTA and CDR2 FQGTGA. V lost 0 bases to trimming and J lost 3 bases, with 9 bases between them. The CDR3 region has the DNA TGTGCCAGCAGCTTAACCCCTGACCACTACGAGCAGTACTTC. This translates into CASSLTPDHYEQYF.

This clonotype was seen at least ten times. The V and J genes are TRBV5-1 and TRBJ2-7; 10 bases map to TRBD2. The germline V gene encodes CDR1 SGHRS and CDR2 YFSETQ. V lost 4 bases and J lost 2; bases outside the gene matches: 6. This CDR3 contains 15 residues. The CDR3 DNA follows: TGCGCCAGCAGCGAGTGGACTAGCGGTACCTACGAGCAGTACTTC. Translating gives CASSEWTSGTYEQYF.

This chain links TRBV27 with TRBJ1-1; TRBD1 matches 10 bases. Trimming at V came to 4 bases and at J to 1 base, leaving 3 bases not matched to a gene. Germline V gives CDR1 MNHEY, CDR2 SMNVEV (reference sequence). CDR3 size: 15 residues. The CDR3 DNA reads as TGTGCCAGCAGTTACCGGACAGGGGGGAACACTGAAGCTTTCTTT. It is translated as CASSYRTGGNTEAFF.